This T cell receptor beta chain was obtained from a study of T cell responses to AZD1222 COVID-19 vaccine. Study findings and constraints: Unmutated variant regions are reportedly targeted by nearly half of spike-specific TCRs. In all cases, repertoires were sampled only after the peak T cell response.

Using immunoSEQ multiplex PCR, the repertoire was profiled, and TCRdb retains in-frame clones only, with some absent. Counted here are 70,000 to 90,000 clones, around 85% occurring once; the ten biggest clones make up 9.5% to 13%. Both about-4-week and about-12-week second-dose recipients were combined. With respect to this clone: Its antigen is unidentified.

Germline V gives CDR1 SGDLS, CDR2 YYNGEE. V shed 4 bases, J shed 4 bases, and the junction held 7 bases outside the gene matches. There are 16 residues in the CDR3. The genes are TRBV9 and TRBJ2-7; 14 bases line up with TRBD2. Sample: peripheral blood, taken 28 days after the second AZD1222 dose. The TCR sequence derives from an adult who received the AZD1222 COVID-19 vaccine. The CDR3 sequence: CASSLGLAGGSYEQYF. The DNA of the CDR3 is TGTGCCAGCAGCCTCGGACTAGCGGGAGGTTCGTACGAGCAGTACTTC.